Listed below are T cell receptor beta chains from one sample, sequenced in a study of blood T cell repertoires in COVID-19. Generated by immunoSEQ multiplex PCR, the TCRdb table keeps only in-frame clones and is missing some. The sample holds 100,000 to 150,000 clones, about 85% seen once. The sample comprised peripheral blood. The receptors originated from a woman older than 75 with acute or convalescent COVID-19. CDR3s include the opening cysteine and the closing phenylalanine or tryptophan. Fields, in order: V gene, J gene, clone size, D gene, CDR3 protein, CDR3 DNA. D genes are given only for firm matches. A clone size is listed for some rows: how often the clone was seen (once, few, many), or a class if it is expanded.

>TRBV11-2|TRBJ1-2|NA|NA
CASSPWSGDGYTF
TGTGCCAGCAGCCCTTGGTCGGGGGATGGCTACACCTTC
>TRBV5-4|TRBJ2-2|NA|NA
CASRATNTGELFF
TGTGCCAGCAGAGCAACGAACACCGGGGAGCTGTTTTTT
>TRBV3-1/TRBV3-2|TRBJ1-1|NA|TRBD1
CASSPRQGMTLGTEAFF
TGTGCCAGCAGCCCGCGACAGGGTATGACCTTGGGGACTGAAGCTTTCTTT
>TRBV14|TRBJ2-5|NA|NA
CASSQDRGSETQYF
TGTGCCAGCAGCCAAGACCGGGGATCGGAGACCCAGTACTTC
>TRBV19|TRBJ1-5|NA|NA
CASEMGAGPAHF
TGTGCCAGCGAAATGGGTGCAGGGCCCGCGCATTTT
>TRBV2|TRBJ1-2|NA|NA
CASSFSGDPLYGYTF
TGTGCCAGCAGCTTTAGCGGGGATCCCCTCTATGGCTACACCTTC
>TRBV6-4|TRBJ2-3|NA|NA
CASTRQPITDTQYF
TGTGCCAGCACACGACAGCCCATCACAGATACGCAGTATTTT
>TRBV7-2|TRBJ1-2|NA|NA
CASSVEKATGYTF
TGTGCCAGCAGCGTCGAAAAAGCAACGGGCTACACCTTC
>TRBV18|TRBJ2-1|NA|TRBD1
CASSPGTGAPNEQFF
TGTGCCAGCTCACCCGGGACAGGGGCCCCCAATGAGCAGTTCTTC
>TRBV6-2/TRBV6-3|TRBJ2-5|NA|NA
CASSARSIGVVETQYF
TGTGCCAGCAGTGCCCGGAGTATAGGGGTAGTAGAGACCCAGTACTTC
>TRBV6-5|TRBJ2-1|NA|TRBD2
CATSLAGGNNEQFF
TGTGCCACCTCCCTAGCGGGGGGAAACAATGAGCAGTTCTTC
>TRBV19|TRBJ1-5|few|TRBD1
CASSLGQFNQPQHF
TGTGCCAGTAGCCTGGGACAGTTCAATCAGCCCCAGCATTTT
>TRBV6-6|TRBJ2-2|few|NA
CASTRPTQNTGELFF
TGTGCCAGCACCCGCCCCACACAGAACACCGGGGAGCTGTTTTTT
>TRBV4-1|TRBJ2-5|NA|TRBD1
CASSQRQGRETQYF
TGCGCCAGCAGCCAAAGACAGGGGCGAGAGACCCAGTACTTC
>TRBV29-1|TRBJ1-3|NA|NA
CSVAREGSLGNTIYF
TGCAGCGTTGCCAGGGAGGGCAGCCTCGGAAACACCATATATTTT
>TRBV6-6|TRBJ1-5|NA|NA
CASSTLIQVGNQPQHF
TGTGCCAGCAGTACACTAATACAGGTCGGCAATCAGCCCCAGCATTTT
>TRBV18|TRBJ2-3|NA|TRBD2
CASSPPGLAGGNTDTQYF
TGTGCCAGCTCACCGCCGGGACTAGCGGGGGGCAACACAGATACGCAGTATTTT
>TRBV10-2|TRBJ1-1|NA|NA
CASSPAPRGTEAFF
TGCGCCAGCAGCCCCGCCCCTAGAGGAACTGAAGCTTTCTTT
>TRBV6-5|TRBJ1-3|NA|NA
CASSTIASSGNTIYF
TGTGCCAGCAGCACCATCGCCAGCTCTGGAAACACCATATATTTT
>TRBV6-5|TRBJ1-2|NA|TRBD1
CASQRQGSFNYGYTF
TGTGCCAGCCAACGACAGGGCTCCTTTAACTATGGCTACACCTTC
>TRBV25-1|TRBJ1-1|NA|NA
CASSDAPGRRNTEAFF
TGTGCCAGCAGCGACGCGCCGGGGAGGAGGAACACTGAAGCTTTCTTT
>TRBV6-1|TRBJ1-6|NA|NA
CASSEGRNSPLHF
TGTGCCAGCAGTGAGGGCAGAAATTCACCCCTCCACTTT
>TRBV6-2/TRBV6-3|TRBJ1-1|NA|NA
CASSRGGTEAFF
TGTGCCAGCAGTAGGGGGGGCACTGAAGCTTTCTTT
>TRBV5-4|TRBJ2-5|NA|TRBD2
CASSGTSGDVETQYF
TGTGCCAGCAGCGGGACTAGCGGGGATGTCGAGACCCAGTACTTC
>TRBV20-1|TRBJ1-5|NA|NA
CSASDFRGNQPQHF
TGCAGTGCTAGTGATTTTAGGGGGAATCAGCCCCAGCATTTT
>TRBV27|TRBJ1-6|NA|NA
CASSPRGSSYNSPLHF
TGTGCCAGCAGCCCCAGGGGAAGCTCCTATAATTCACCCCTCCACTTT
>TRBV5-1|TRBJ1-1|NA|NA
CASSFGQGTEAFF
TGCGCCAGCAGCTTTGGGCAGGGGACTGAAGCTTTCTTT
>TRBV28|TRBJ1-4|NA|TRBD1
CASSVQGAGGEKLFF
TGTGCCAGCAGTGTACAGGGGGCAGGAGGGGAAAAACTGTTTTTT
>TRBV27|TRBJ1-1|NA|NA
CASISGAPGGNTEAFF
TGTGCCAGCATTTCAGGGGCCCCCGGCGGGAACACTGAAGCTTTCTTT
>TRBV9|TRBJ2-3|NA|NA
CASSVQITDTQYF
TGTGCCAGCAGCGTACAGATCACAGATACGCAGTATTTT
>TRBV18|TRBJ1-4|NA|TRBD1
CASSRETGVYKKLFF
TGTGCCAGCTCACGGGAGACAGGGGTGTATAAAAAACTGTTTTTT
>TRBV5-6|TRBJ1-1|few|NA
CASSSFLNTEAFF
TGTGCCAGCAGCTCGTTTCTGAACACTGAAGCTTTCTTT
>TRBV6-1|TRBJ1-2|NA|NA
CASSEKKNRPYGYTF
TGTGCCAGCAGTGAAAAAAAGAACAGGCCCTATGGCTACACCTTC
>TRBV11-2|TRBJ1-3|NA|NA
CASSAQTNTIYF
TGTGCCAGCAGCGCACAGACAAACACCATATATTTT
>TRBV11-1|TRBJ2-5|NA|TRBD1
CATFQDRGQETQYF
TGTGCCACTTTCCAGGACAGGGGGCAAGAGACCCAGTACTTC
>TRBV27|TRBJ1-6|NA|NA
CASKLVQKDSPLHF
TGTGCCAGCAAACTCGTACAGAAGGATTCACCCCTCCACTTT
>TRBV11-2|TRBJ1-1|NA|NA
CASGTTWGEGTEAFF
TGTGCCAGCGGAACAACCTGGGGGGAGGGCACTGAAGCTTTCTTT
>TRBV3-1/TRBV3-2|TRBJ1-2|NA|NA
CASSQEAAGQRGYTF
TGTGCCAGCAGCCAAGAGGCGGCCGGACAGCGTGGCTACACCTTC
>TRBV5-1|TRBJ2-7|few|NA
CASSPDSLYEQYF
TGCGCCAGCAGCCCGGACAGTCTCTACGAGCAGTACTTC
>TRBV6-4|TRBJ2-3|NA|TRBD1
CASSFQGASTDTQYF
TGTGCCAGCTCTTTCCAGGGGGCAAGCACAGATACGCAGTATTTT
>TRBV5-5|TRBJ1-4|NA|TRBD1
CASRPSTDRGLDEKLFF
TGTGCCAGCAGGCCGTCAACGGACAGGGGGTTGGATGAAAAACTGTTTTTT
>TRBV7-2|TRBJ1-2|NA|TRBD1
CASSLSGTGRDYGYTF
TGTGCCAGCAGCTTGTCCGGGACAGGGAGAGACTATGGCTACACCTTC
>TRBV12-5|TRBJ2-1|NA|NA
CASTIGAGRIEEQFF
TGTGCTAGTACGATTGGGGCAGGCCGAATCGAGGAGCAGTTCTTC
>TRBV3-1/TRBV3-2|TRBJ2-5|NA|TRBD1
CASSRQTGTQETQYF
TGTGCCAGCAGCCGCCAGACAGGGACCCAAGAGACCCAGTACTTC
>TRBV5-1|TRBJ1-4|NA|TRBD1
CASSSTGGENEKLFF
TGCGCCAGCAGCTCTACAGGGGGGGAAAATGAAAAACTGTTTTTT